This is a list of T cell receptor beta chains from one sample in a study of T cell repertoires in cytomegalovirus infection. No antigen is known for these receptors. TCRdb independently ran MiXCR on the reads; one entry per CDR3 protein. This table holds about half a million distinct CDR3 sequences, 30% to 35% found once. Sequencing was performed on cultured PBMCs, taken from culture after CMV antigen stimulation. All receptors come from a human donor in good health (CMV status not recorded). Some clones in this sample may be carry-over from other donors' samples. Both conserved end residues are trimmed from each CDR3.

CDR3aa	v_gene	j_gene
ASSISTRSMDTQY	TRBV19	TRBJ2-3
ASSFSSANTEAF	TRBV5-1	TRBJ1-1
ASSERQGFTEAF	TRBV2	TRBJ1-1
ASSHPETQDTGELF	TRBV4-1	TRBJ2-2
ASSQVGGTANTEAF	TRBV7-9	TRBJ1-1
SVVSRDLYGYT	TRBV29-1	TRBJ1-2
SAYQQGLDYEQY	TRBV20-1	TRBJ2-7
ATRKGDSNQPQH	TRBV7-2	TRBJ1-5
ASSKKATSGSQF	TRBV7-2	TRBJ2-1
ASSFGGFDGRTYNEQF	TRBV7-2	TRBJ2-1
ASSLGRTSGNTIY	TRBV7-8	TRBJ1-3
ASSFTSGNTGELF	TRBV7-2	TRBJ2-2
ASSLLPPTQGGYGYT	TRBV7-2	TRBJ1-2
ASSVVGSSEQF	TRBV9	TRBJ2-1
ASSQDRVAKNIQY	TRBV7-2	TRBJ2-4
ASSPLDRLSYNEQF	TRBV19	TRBJ2-1
ASSQEGHEQF	TRBV4-3	TRBJ2-1
ASSFTIGPQH	TRBV12-3/TRBV12-4	TRBJ1-5
ASSLTGVGNEQF	TRBV5-1	TRBJ2-1
ASSLGTLYQETQY	TRBV7-9	TRBJ2-5
ASDGTGESGELF	TRBV7-8	TRBJ2-2
ASSWGRGNTEAF	TRBV14	TRBJ1-1
ASSEGAGGAYEQY	TRBV25-1	TRBJ2-7
ASSLDHGTDTQY	TRBV7-2	TRBJ2-3
ASSLEAGTNTIY	TRBV7-6	TRBJ1-3
ASSFPSGLAGLGPPPGELF	TRBV6-5	TRBJ2-2
ASSPVPAILF	TRBV6-2/TRBV6-3	TRBJ1-4
ASSLPRVYGYT	TRBV5-4	TRBJ1-2